The 25 T cell receptor beta chains presented below share a single source sample, sequenced in a study of radiotherapy plus CTLA-4 blockade in lung cancer. Only in-frame clones appear in the TCRdb table, and some are missing; sequencing was by immunoSEQ multiplex PCR. The sample lists over 100,000 clones, 81% occurring once. Here the sequenced sample was peripheral blood, taken from a patient treated with radiotherapy plus ipilimumab. These receptors originate from a human donor with non-small cell lung cancer that progressed on radiotherapy plus ipilimumab. Some clones in this sample may be carry-over from other donors' samples.

V is TRBV7-8 and J is TRBJ2-1, with D unresolved. This CDR3 is 16 amino acids long. CDR1 and CDR2 from the germline V gene are SGHVS and FQNEAQ. Trimming shortened V by 5 bases and J by 0 bases, and 14 bases separated the two germline ends. Here the CDR3 DNA reads TGTGCCAGCAGCCCTCGTTTGTTAAACTCCTACAATGAGCAGTTCTTC. This encodes CASSPRLLNSYNEQFF.

V usage is TRBV29-1 and J usage is TRBJ1-2, with a weak D call TRBD1 (5 bases). Between the trimmed V and J ends, which lost 4 bases and 5 bases, there was a span of 14 bases. CDR3 size: 13 residues. The germline CDR1 and CDR2 sequences are SQVTM and ANQGSEA. The CDR3 loop reads CSVAPGAQYGYTF. The CDR3, as DNA: TGCAGCGTTGCCCCTGGGGCACAGTATGGCTACACCTTC.

This clone occurred a few times. The V and J genes are TRBV30 and TRBJ1-5; D possibly corresponds to TRBD1 (6 bases). Between the trimmed V and J ends, which lost 2 bases and 0 bases, there was a span of 8 bases. There are 14 residues in the CDR3. Germline V gene lookup returns CDR1 GTSNPN and CDR2 SVGIG (reference sequence). The CDR3 loop reads CAWSRGISNQPQHF. CDR3 sequence (DNA): TGTGCCTGGAGTAGGGGGATTAGCAATCAGCCCCAGCATTTT.

The chain links TRBV13 to TRBJ1-4, with TRBD1 identical over 10 bases. Germline V gives CDR1 PRHDT, CDR2 FYEKMQ (reference sequence). The CDR3 is 15 amino acids. V dropped 3 bases and J dropped 8; count of bases not matched to a gene: 6. The CDR3 sequence is CASSFRDRGWEKLFF. CDR3 in DNA: TGTGCCAGCAGCTTCCGGGACAGGGGCTGGGAAAAACTGTTTTTT.

This clone showed up just once. This sequence joins TRBV4-2 and TRBJ2-5; the match to TRBD1 covers 8 bases. Per the germline V gene, CDR1 is LGHNA and CDR2 is YNFKEQ. The CDR3 extends over 15 amino acids. The V gene end was trimmed by 0 bases and the J gene end by 5 bases; junction bases not matched to a gene: 5. CDR3 sequence: CASSQDTGGWETQYF. The DNA of the CDR3 is TGTGCCAGCAGCCAAGATACAGGGGGTTGGGAGACCCAGTACTTC.

The table lists this clone with a few counts. The chain joins TRBV5-8 to TRBJ2-7; D unresolved. V was trimmed by 7 bases and J by 0 bases, leaving 11 bases between them. The length of the CDR3 is 13 residues. Per germline, CDR1 SGHTS and CDR2 YDEGEE. This CDR3 reads CASRRSYSYEQYF. As DNA, the CDR3 is TGTGCCAGCCGGCGGTCCTACTCCTACGAGCAGTACTTC.

The chain links TRBV6-1 to TRBJ2-3; no reliable D call. Germline V gene data show CDR1 as MNHNS and CDR2 as SASEGT. Trimming took off 3 bases at V and 6 bases at J, with 13 bases between the two ends. The CDR3 runs 14 residues. DNA of the CDR3: TGTGCCAGCAGTGATTTGTCGTTTCCCGATACGCAGTATTTT. Translated: CASSDLSFPDTQYF.

The CDR3 region is CASSPRGDRYEQYF. For the CDR3, the DNA is TGTGCCAGCAGTCCCCGGGGGGACAGATACGAGCAGTACTTC. The chain recombines TRBV6-1 with TRBJ2-7; possibly TRBD1 or TRBD2 for D (7 bases each). This CDR3 region has 14 residues. Germline loops: CDR1 MNHNS, CDR2 SASEGT. The V and J ends lost 5 bases and 4 bases respectively, with 15 bases between them.

The chain is built from TRBV18 and TRBJ1-2; a weak D match, TRBD1 (6 bases). V was clipped by 6 bases and J by 7 bases, with 12 bases between them. Germline CDR1 reads KGHSH; CDR2 reads LQKENI. CDR3 length equals 12 residues. The CDR3 sequence is CASSLLGAGYTF. The CDR3 region has the DNA TGTGCCAGCTCCCTTTTGGGGGCTGGCTACACCTTC.

V gene TRBV6-5 combines with J gene TRBJ1-5; D remains ambiguous. The CDR3 length is 13 residues. CDR1 MNHEY and CDR2 SVGAGI come from the germline V gene. V lost 5 bases and J lost 7, with 12 bases in between. The CDR3 protein is CASSDLSEQPQHF. CDR3 sequence (DNA): TGTGCCAGCAGTGACCTAAGTGAGCAGCCCCAGCATTTT.

This clone occurred once. V and J are TRBV7-2 and TRBJ2-3; tentative D call: TRBD1 (5 bases). Germline V gives CDR1 SGHTA, CDR2 FQGNSA. Trimming left V 5 bases short and J 4 bases short, with 13 bases between. The CDR3 loop spans 14 amino acids. In DNA, the CDR3 is TGTGCCAGCAGCCGTAGGCTCAGGGCAGATACGCAGTATTTT. Translated: CASSRRLRADTQYF.

This clone has only a few counts. The chain uses TRBV25-1 and TRBJ2-2, with a weak D call TRBD1 (5 bases). Germline values: CDR1 MGHDK, CDR2 SYGVNS. V gave up 5 bases and J gave up 3 bases, with 10 bases separating them. The CDR3 totals 14 residues. The CDR3 region has the DNA TGTGCCAGCAGTAAAACAGGTGACACCGGGGAGCTGTTTTTT. Translating gives CASSKTGDTGELFF.

The chain recombines TRBV11-1 with TRBJ2-2; D is unclear. V dropped 3 bases and J dropped 1 base, with 0 bases sitting between them. The V gene's germline CDR1 is SGHAT and CDR2 FQDESV (reference sequence). This CDR3 region has 12 residues. The CDR3 bases are TGTGCCAGCAGCTTGAACACCGGGGAGCTGTTTTTT. Encoded protein: CASSLNTGELFF.

The chain uses TRBV28 and TRBJ2-7; TRBD1 matches at 7 bases. The CDR3 totals 12 residues. The ends lost 7 bases at V and 4 bases at J; junction bases unmatched: 4. The germline V gene encodes CDR1 MDHEN and CDR2 SYDVKM. Written as DNA, the CDR3 is TGTGCCAGCATGGGCAGGGGGTACGAGCAGTACTTC. It is translated as CASMGRGYEQYF.

The chain links TRBV5-4 to TRBJ2-6; D remains unclear. The CDR3 runs to 14 residues. The V gene lost 4 bases and the J gene lost 4 bases, with 9 bases spanning the gap. CDR1 and CDR2 from the germline V gene are SGHNT and YYREEE (reference sequence). The CDR3: CASSDAAGANVLTF. The CDR3 DNA reads as TGTGCCAGCAGCGATGCAGCGGGGGCCAACGTCCTGACTTTC.

The rearrangement links TRBV6-5 to TRBJ2-4; D not certain. V was clipped by 0 bases and J by 8 bases, with 11 bases between them. From germline, CDR1 is MNHEY and CDR2 SVGAGI. This CDR3 is 14 amino acids long. CDR3 sequence (DNA): TGTGCCAGCAGTTACTCGTCCACGGAGTACATTCAGTACTTC. It encodes CASSYSSTEYIQYF.

The gene calls are TRBV30 and TRBJ2-7; tentatively, D is TRBD1 (6 bases). The CDR3 has 13 amino acids. The V end was cut by 3 bases, the J end by 6 bases, with 15 bases between. Germline assignment: CDR1 GTSNPN and CDR2 SVGIG (reference sequence). The CDR3 is CAWSEGYRAEQYF. The CDR3, as DNA: TGTGCCTGGAGCGAGGGGTACAGGGCCGAGCAGTACTTC.

J is TRBJ2-4 and V is TRBV5-6; D unresolved. The germline V gene has CDR1 SGHDT and CDR2 YYEEEE. The CDR3 sequence is 14 residues long. V lost 2 bases and J lost 2, with 8 bases in between. CDR3 bases: TGTGCCAGCAGCTTAGCACAGACCAAAAACATTCAGTACTTC. This sequence encodes CASSLAQTKNIQYF.

The V and J genes are TRBV28 and TRBJ2-7; 8 bases align to TRBD2. The ends lost 6 bases at V and 2 bases at J; junction bases unmatched: 15. The CDR3 runs to 17 residues. The germline V gene has CDR1 MDHEN and CDR2 SYDVKM. The CDR3 loop is CASRGPIPGLDPYEQYF. The CDR3 DNA reads TGTGCCAGCAGGGGTCCCATTCCGGGACTAGATCCCTACGAGCAGTACTTC.

The V gene is TRBV5-1, the J gene TRBJ1-2; TRBD1 might be the D (5 bases). The CDR3 is 18 amino acids. The V end lost 3 bases, the J end lost 4 bases, and 25 bases lay between the germline ends. Germline lookup yields CDR1 SGHRS and CDR2 YFSETQ. CDR3 protein: CASSSITQTRVGSYGYTF. DNA for the CDR3: TGCGCCAGCAGCTCGATCACACAAACCAGGGTCGGGAGCTATGGCTACACCTTC.

This clone was recorded a few times. J is TRBJ1-2 and V is TRBV7-9, with 7 nucleotides matching TRBD1. The CDR3 covers 17 residues. The J segment lost 3 bases and the V segment lost 3 bases, leaving 13 bases of the junction unmatched. Germline CDR1 SEHNR, CDR2 FQNEAQ (reference sequence). Here the CDR3 reads CASSFYPGQRFDYGYTF. The CDR3 DNA follows: TGTGCCAGCAGCTTCTACCCGGGACAGAGATTTGACTATGGCTACACCTTC.

J is TRBJ1-1 and V is TRBV11-2, with TRBD1 matching over 11 bases. The junction had 6 bases not matched to a gene; V was cut back by 3 bases and J by 0 bases. CDR1 is SGHAT and CDR2 is FQNNGV in the germline V gene. CDR3 length: 17 residues. CDR3 bases: TGTGCCAGCAGCTTTGGCGGGACAGGGGGGATGAACACTGAAGCTTTCTTT. Translation: CASSFGGTGGMNTEAFF.

V and J are TRBV25-1 and TRBJ2-6; possible D gene TRBD1, 5 bases. Trimming removed 2 bases from V and 1 base from J, with 9 bases in between. CDR3 length equals 16 residues. CDR1 is MGHDK, CDR2 SYGVNS, per germline. The CDR3 DNA reads TGTGCCAGCAGTGAACGAAAGGGGTCTGGGGCCAACGTCCTGACTTTC. Translation: CASSERKGSGANVLTF.

The genes are TRBV7-8 and TRBJ1-6; no clear D. The CDR3 is 16 residues long. V lost 1 base to trimming and J lost 1 base, with 8 bases between them. Germline CDR1 SGHVS, CDR2 FQNEAQ. CDR3 DNA: TGTGCCAGCAGCTTAGTTATGGGATCCTATAATTCACCCCTCCACTTT. Translated: CASSLVMGSYNSPLHF.

J is TRBJ1-6 and V is TRBV12-5, with no clear D. Germline CDR1 and CDR2: LGHNT and FRNRAP. Trimming took off 7 bases at V and 8 bases at J, with 12 bases between the two ends. This CDR3 region has 13 residues. Here the CDR3 reads CASAQEVDSPLHF. In DNA form, the CDR3 reads TGTGCTAGTGCCCAAGAGGTTGATTCACCCCTCCACTTT.